This T cell receptor (beta chain) was obtained from a study of regulatory T cells in long-lasting Graves disease. Time point of the sample: persistent/refractory GD, antithyroid drugs over 5 years with positive TRAb. The TCR library was prepared using RNA isolated from PBMCs. The EDTA tubes were filled with about 10 milliliters of drawn peripheral blood. This clonotype was seen repeatedly, ten times or more. V gave up 5 bases and J gave up 0 bases, with 16 bases separating them. Germline V gene sequence: CDR1 MNHEY, CDR2 SMNVEV (reference sequence). The CDR3 spans 16 residues. According to the study, TCR beta libraries were built with iRepertoire HTBI primers and CDR3-region Arm-PCR. TCRdb re-derived calls from the multiplex PCR reads in MiXCR, one entry per CDR3 protein. The data show about 660,000 distinct CDR3 sequences, approximately 29% seen once.

This TCR was recovered from a female donor with Graves disease. The sample consisted of peripheral blood mononuclear cells (PBMCs), taken when the disease was refractory, from a patient treated with antithyroid drugs. The chain recombines TRBV27 with TRBJ1-1; D is unresolved. In DNA form, the CDR3 reads TGTGCCAGCAGTCCGCCCGCAGGTGCTATGAACACTGAAGCTTTCTTT. Translation: CASSPPAGAMNTEAFF.